This paragraph covers one TCR beta chain sequence. Its antigen is unknown. The CDR3 has 13 residues. The germline V gene encodes CDR1 SGHNT and CDR2 YYREEE (reference sequence). V was clipped by 4 bases and J by 11 bases, with 13 bases between them. The PCR ran on 60 Vbeta and 13 Jbeta primers. Using immunoSEQ multiplex PCR, the repertoire was profiled, and TCRdb retains in-frame clones only, with some absent. Seen here are fewer than 150,000 clones, 60% to 85% observed once, and the top ten hold 2.5% to 3%. This record comes from a study of cytomegalovirus exposure and HLA in healthy donors. Study background: Within the Caucasian-associated ancestry cluster were 81% of the approximately 370 genotyped donors. Whole-study results and caveats: For most subjects, TCR beta sequences were reported to predict HLA-A and HLA-B alleles with accuracy. Researchers counted 164 TCR beta chains as cytomegalovirus-associated. Donor immune exposure was known only as CMV serostatus.

The sequencing sample was made of PBMCs. This TCR was recovered from a male donor in good health and CMV-seronegative. The J gene is TRBJ1-6, the V gene TRBV5-4, with a weak D call TRBD1 (5 bases). CDR3 coding DNA: TGTGCCAGCAGCCTGCAGGGTCCTACACCCCTCCACTTT. Translation: CASSLQGPTPLHF.